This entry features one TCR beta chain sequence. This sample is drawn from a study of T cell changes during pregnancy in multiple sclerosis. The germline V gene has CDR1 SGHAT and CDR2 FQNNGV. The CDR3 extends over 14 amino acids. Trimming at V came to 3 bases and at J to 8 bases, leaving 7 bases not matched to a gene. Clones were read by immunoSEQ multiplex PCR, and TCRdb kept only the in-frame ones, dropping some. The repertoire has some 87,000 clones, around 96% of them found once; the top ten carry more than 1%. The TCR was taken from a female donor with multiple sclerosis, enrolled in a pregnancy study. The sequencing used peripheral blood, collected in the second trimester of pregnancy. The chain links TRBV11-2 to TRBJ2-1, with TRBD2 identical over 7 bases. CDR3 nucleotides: TGTGCCAGCAGCTTTAAGCGGGATGTGGATGAGCAGTTCTTC. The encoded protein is CASSFKRDVDEQFF.